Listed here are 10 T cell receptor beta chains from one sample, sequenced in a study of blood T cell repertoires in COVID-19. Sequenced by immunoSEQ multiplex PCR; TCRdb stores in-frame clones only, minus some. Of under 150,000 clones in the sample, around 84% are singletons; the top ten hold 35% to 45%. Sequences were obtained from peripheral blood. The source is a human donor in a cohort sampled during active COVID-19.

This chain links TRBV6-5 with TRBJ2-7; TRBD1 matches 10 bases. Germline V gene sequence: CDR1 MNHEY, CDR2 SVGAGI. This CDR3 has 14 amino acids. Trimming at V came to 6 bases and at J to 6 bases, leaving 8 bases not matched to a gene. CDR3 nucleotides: TGTGCCAGCAGGCGGGACAGGGGAAGGGCCGAGCAGTACTTC. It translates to CASRRDRGRAEQYF.

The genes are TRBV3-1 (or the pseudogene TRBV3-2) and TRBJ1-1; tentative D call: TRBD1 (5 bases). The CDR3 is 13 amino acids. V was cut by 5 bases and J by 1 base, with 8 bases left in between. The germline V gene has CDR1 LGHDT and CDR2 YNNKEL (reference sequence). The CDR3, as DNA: TGTGCCAGCAGCACGACAGCGAACACTGAAGCTTTCTTT. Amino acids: CASSTTANTEAFF.

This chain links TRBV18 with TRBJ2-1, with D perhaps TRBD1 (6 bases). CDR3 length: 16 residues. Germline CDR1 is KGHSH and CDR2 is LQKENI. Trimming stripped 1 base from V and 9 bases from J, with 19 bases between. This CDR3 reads CASSPLQGQGIGEQFF. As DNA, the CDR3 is TGTGCCAGCTCACCACTGCAGGGGCAGGGAATCGGTGAGCAGTTCTTC.

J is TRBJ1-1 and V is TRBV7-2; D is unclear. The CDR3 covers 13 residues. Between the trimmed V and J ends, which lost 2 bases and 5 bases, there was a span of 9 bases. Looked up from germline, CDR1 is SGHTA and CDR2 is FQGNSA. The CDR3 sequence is CASSLFPGTEAFF. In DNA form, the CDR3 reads TGTGCCAGCAGCTTATTCCCCGGTACTGAAGCTTTCTTT.

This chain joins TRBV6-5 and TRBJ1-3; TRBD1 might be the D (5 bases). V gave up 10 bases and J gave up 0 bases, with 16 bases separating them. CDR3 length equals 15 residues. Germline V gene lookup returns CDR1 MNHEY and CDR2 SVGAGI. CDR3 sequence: CATLDSPGSGNTIYF. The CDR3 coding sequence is TGTGCCACCCTAGACAGCCCTGGCTCTGGAAACACCATATATTTT.

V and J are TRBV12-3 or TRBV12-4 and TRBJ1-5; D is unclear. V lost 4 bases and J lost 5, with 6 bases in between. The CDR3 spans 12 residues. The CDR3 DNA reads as TGTGCCAGCAGTTCCCCGTATCAGCCCCAGCATTTT. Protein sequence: CASSSPYQPQHF.

CDR3 residues: CASSLGSYEQYF. Written as DNA, the CDR3 is TGTGCCAGCAGTCTGGGGAGTTACGAGCAGTACTTC. The rearrangement uses TRBV6-6 and TRBJ2-7; D is perhaps TRBD2 (5 bases). Per germline, CDR1 MNHNY and CDR2 SVGAGI (reference sequence). V lost 5 bases and J lost 4, with 9 bases in between. This CDR3 comprises 12 residues.

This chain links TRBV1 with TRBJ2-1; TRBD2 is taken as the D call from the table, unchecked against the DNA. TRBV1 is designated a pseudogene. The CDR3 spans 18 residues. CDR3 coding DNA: TGCACCAGCAGCCAAGATAAATTGGGGACTAGCGGGGTTGGTGAGCAGTTCTTC. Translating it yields CTSSQDKLGTSGVGEQFF.

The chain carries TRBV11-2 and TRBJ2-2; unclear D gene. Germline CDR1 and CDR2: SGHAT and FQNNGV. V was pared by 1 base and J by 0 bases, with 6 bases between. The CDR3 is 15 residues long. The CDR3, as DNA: TGTGCCAGCAGCTTAGCCGGGTCGAACACCGGGGAGCTGTTTTTT. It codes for CASSLAGSNTGELFF.

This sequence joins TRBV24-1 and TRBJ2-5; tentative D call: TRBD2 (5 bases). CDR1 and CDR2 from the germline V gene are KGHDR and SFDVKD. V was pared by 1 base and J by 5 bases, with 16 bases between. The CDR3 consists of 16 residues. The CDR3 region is CATSDLEDYGKETQYF. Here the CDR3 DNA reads TGTGCCACCAGTGATTTAGAAGACTATGGGAAGGAGACCCAGTACTTC.